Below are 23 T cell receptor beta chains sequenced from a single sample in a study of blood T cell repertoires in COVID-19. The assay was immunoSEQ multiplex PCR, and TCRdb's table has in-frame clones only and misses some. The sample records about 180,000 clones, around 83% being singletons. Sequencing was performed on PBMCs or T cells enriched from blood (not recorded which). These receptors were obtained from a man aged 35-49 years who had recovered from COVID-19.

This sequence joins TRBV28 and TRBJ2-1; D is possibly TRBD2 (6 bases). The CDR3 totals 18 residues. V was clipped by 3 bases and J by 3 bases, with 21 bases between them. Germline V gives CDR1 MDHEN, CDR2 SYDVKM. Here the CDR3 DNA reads TGTGCCAGCAGTTTCCGGGACTTCCGCGCCTCCTACTACAATGAGCAGTTCTTC. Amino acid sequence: CASSFRDFRASYYNEQFF.

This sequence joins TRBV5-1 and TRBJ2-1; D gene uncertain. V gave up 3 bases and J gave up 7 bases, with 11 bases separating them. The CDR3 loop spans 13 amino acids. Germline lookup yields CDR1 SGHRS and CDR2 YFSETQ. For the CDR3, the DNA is TGCGCCAGCAGCTCTCGGAGTGTTAATGAGCAGTTCTTC. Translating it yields CASSSRSVNEQFF.

The CDR3 reads CASSGLRETGANVLTF. Written as DNA, the CDR3 is TGTGCCAGCAGCGGACTACGGGAAACTGGGGCCAACGTCCTGACTTTC. The chain combines TRBV28 with TRBJ2-6, with D perhaps TRBD2 (6 bases). The CDR3 has 16 residues. Germline CDR1 and CDR2: MDHEN and SYDVKM. Deletions cut 6 bases from V and 2 bases from J, with 14 bases between.

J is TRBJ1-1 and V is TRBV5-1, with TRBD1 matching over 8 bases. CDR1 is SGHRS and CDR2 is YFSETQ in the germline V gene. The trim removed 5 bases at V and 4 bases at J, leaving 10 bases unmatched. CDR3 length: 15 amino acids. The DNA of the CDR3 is TGCGCCAGCAGATGGTCAGGGGGCAGTGGCACTGAAGCTTTCTTT. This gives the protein CASRWSGGSGTEAFF. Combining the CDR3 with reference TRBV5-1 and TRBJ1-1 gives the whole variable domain KAGVTQTPRYLIKTRGQQVTLSCSPISGHRSVSWYQQTPGQGLQFLFEYFSETQRNKGNFPGRFSGRQFSNSRSEMNVSTLELGDSALYLCASRWSGGSGTEAFFGQGTRLTVV.

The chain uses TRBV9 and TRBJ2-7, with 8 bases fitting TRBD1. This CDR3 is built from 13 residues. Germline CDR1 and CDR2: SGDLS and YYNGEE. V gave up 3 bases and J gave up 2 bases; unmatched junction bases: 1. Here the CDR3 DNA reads TGTGCCAGCAGCGCGGACAGGGCCTACGAGCAGTACTTC. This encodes CASSADRAYEQYF.

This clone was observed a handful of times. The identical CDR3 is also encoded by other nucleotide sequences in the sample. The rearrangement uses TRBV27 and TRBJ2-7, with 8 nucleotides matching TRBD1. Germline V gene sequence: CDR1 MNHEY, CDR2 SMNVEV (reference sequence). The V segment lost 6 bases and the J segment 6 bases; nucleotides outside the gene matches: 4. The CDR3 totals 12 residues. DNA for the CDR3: TGTGCCAGCAGCCCACAGGGGGGCGAGCAGTACTTC. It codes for CASSPQGGEQYF.

DNA of the CDR3: TGTGCCAGCAGCCCCCTGGCGGGGGGAAGCTCCTACGAGCAGTACTTC. Its protein is CASSPLAGGSSYEQYF. The chain links TRBV9 to TRBJ2-7, with TRBD2 matching 8 bases. Germline assignment: CDR1 SGDLS and CDR2 YYNGEE. V lost 4 bases, J lost 0 bases, and 9 bases stayed unmatched. The CDR3 has 16 amino acids. The whole variable domain, filled in from reference TRBV9 and TRBJ2-7, reads DSGVTQTPKHLITATGQRVTLRCSPRSGDLSVYWYQQSLDQGLQFLIQYYNGEERAKGNILERFSAQQFPDLHSELNLSSLELGDSALYFCASSPLAGGSSYEQYFGPGTRLTVT.

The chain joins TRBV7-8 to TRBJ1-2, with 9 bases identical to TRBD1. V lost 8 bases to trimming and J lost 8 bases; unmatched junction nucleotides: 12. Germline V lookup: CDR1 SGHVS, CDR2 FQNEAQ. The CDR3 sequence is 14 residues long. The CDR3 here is CASGYRGRGGGYTF. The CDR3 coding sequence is TGTGCCAGCGGTTACAGGGGGCGAGGGGGCGGCTACACCTTC.

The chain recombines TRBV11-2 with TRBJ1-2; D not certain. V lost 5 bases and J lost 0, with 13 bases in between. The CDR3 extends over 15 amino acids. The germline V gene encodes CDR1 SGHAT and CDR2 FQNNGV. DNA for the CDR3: TGTGCCAGCAGCCCTTCCACGAGGTCTAACTATGGCTACACCTTC. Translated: CASSPSTRSNYGYTF.

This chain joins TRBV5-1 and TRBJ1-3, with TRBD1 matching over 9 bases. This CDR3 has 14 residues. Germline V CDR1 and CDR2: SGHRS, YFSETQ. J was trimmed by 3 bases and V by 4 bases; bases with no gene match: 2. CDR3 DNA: TGCGCCAGCAGCCAGGGACAGGGTGGAAACACCATATATTTT. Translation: CASSQGQGGNTIYF.

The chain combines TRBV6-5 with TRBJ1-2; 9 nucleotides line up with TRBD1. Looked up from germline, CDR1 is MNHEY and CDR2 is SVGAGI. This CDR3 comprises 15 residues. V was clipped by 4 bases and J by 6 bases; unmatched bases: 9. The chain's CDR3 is CASSSLDRGLHGYTF. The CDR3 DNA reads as TGTGCCAGCAGTTCCCTGGACAGGGGTTTGCATGGCTACACCTTC.

CDR3 sequence reads: CASTQGQGGNYGYTF. As DNA, the CDR3 is TGCGCCAGCACCCAAGGACAGGGAGGAAACTATGGCTACACCTTC. The rearrangement links TRBV5-1 to TRBJ1-2; 8 nucleotides align to TRBD1. The V gene's germline CDR1 is SGHRS and CDR2 YFSETQ. After removal of 6 bases from V and 2 bases from J, the junction contained 9 bases not matched to a gene. The CDR3 is made up of 15 amino acids.

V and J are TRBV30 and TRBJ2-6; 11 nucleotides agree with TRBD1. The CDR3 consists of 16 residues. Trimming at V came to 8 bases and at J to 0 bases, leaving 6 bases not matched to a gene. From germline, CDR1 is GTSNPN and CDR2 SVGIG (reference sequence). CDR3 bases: TGTGCCGGCGGACAGGGGGCTTACTCTGGGGCCAACGTCCTGACTTTC. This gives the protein CAGGQGAYSGANVLTF.

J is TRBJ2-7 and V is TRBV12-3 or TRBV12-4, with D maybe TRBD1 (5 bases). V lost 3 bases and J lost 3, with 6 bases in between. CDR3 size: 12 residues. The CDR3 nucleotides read TGTGCCAGCAGTTTTGACAGCTACGAGCAGTACTTC. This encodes CASSFDSYEQYF.

The CDR3 spells CASSLRGGLAGELFF. In DNA, the CDR3 is TGTGCCAGCAGCTTGCGCGGGGGCCTTGCCGGGGAGCTGTTTTTT. V is TRBV11-2 and J is TRBJ2-2; D may be TRBD2 (7 bases). The CDR3 is 15 residues long. The V gene lost 3 bases and the J gene lost 6 bases, with 14 bases spanning the gap. Looked up from germline, CDR1 is SGHAT and CDR2 is FQNNGV.

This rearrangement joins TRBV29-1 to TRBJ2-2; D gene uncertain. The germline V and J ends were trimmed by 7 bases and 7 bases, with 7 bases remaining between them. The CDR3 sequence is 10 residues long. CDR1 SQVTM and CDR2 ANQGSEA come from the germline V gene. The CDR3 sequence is CSALLGELFF. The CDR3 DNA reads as TGCAGCGCCCTCCTCGGGGAGCTGTTTTTT.

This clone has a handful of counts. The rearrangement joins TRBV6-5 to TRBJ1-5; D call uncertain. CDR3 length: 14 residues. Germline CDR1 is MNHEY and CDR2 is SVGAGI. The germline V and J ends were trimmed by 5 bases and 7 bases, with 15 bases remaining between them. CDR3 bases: TGTGCCAGCAGTCTGGAGGTTGGTAACCAGCCCCAGCATTTT. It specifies CASSLEVGNQPQHF.

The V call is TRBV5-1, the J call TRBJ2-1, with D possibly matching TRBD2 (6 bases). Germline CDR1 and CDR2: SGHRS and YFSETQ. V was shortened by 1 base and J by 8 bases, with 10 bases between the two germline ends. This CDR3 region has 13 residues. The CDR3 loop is CASSLPGGHEQFF. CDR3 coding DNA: TGCGCCAGCAGCTTGCCCGGAGGGCATGAGCAGTTCTTC. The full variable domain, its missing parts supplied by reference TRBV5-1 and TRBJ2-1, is KAGVTQTPRYLIKTRGQQVTLSCSPISGHRSVSWYQQTPGQGLQFLFEYFSETQRNKGNFPGRFSGRQFSNSRSEMNVSTLELGDSALYLCASSLPGGHEQFFGPGTRLTVL.

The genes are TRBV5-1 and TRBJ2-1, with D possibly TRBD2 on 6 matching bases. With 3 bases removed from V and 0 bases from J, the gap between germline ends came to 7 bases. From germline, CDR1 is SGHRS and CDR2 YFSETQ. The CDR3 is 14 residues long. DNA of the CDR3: TGCGCCAGCAGCTGGGGGGACTCCTACAATGAGCAGTTCTTC. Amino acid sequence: CASSWGDSYNEQFF.

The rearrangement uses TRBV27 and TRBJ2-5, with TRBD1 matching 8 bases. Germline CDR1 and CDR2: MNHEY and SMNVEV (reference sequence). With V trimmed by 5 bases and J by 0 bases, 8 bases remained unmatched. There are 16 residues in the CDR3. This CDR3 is CASSVDGTGYQETQYF. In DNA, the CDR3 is TGTGCCAGCAGTGTGGACGGGACAGGTTACCAAGAGACCCAGTACTTC.

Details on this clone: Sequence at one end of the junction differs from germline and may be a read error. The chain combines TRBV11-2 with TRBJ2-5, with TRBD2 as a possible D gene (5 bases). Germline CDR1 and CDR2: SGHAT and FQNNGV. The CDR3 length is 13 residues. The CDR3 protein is CASSLNDRSPGNF. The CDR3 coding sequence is TGTGCCAGCAGCTTAAATGATCGGTCCCCGGGGAACTTC. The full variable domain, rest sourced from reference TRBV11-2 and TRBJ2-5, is EAGVAQSPRYKIIEKRQSVAFWCNPISGHATLYWYQQILGQGPKLLIQFQNNGVVDDSQLPKDRFSAERLKGVDSTLKIQPAKLEDSAVYLCASSLNDRSPGNFGPGTRLLVL.

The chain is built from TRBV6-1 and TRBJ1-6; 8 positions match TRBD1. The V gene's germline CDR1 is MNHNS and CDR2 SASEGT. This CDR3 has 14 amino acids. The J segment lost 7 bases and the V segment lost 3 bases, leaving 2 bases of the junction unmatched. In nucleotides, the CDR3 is TGTGCCAGCAGTGAGGACAGGGTGAATTCACCCCTCCACTTT. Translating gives CASSEDRVNSPLHF.

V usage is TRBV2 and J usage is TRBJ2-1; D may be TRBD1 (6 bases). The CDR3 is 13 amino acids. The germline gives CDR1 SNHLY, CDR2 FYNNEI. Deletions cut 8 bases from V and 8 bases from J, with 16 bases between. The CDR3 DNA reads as TGTGCCAGCTGGGGCAGGGGAGCCGATGAGCAGTTCTTC. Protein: CASWGRGADEQFF.